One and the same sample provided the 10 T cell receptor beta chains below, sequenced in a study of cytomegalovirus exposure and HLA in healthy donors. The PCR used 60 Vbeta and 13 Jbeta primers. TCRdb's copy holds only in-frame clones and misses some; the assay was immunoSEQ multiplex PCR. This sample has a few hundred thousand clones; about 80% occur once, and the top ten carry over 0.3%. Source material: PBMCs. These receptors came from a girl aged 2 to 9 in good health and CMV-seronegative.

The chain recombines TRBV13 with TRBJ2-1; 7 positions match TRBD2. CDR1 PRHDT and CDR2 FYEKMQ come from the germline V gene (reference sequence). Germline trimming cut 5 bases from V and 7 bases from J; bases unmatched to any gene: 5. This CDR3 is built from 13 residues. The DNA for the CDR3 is TGTGCCAGCAGCAACCTGGGGGGGAATGAGCAGTTCTTC. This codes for CASSNLGGNEQFF. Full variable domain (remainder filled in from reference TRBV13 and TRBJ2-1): AAGVIQSPRHLIKEKRETATLKCYPIPRHDTVYWYQQGPGQDPQFLISFYEKMQSDKGSIPDRFSAQQFSDYHSELNMSSLELGDSALYFCASSNLGGNEQFFGPGTRLTVL.

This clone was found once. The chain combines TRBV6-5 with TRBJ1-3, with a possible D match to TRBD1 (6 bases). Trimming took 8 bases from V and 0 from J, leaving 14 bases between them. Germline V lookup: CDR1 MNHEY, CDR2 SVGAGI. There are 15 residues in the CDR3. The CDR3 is CASGNDRISGNTIYF. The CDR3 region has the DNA TGTGCCAGCGGGAATGACAGGATCTCTGGAAACACCATATATTTT.

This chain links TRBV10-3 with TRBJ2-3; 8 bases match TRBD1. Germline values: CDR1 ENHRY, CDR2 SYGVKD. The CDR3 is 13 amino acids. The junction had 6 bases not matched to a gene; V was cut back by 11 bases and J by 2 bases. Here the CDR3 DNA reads TGTGCCTTACGGACAGGGATCACAGATACGCAGTATTTT. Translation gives CALRTGITDTQYF.

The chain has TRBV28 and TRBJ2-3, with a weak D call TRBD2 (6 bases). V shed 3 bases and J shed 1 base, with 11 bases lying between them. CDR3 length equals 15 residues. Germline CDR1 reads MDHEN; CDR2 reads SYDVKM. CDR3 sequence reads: CASSFPGGGTDTQYF. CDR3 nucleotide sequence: TGTGCCAGCAGTTTCCCCGGCGGGGGCACAGATACGCAGTATTTT.

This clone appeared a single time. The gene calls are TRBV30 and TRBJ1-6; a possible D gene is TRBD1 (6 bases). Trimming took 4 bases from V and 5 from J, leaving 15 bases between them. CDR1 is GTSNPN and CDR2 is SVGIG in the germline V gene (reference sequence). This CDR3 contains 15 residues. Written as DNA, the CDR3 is TGTGCCTGGAAAAACAGGGACCTCAATAATTCACCCCTCCACTTT. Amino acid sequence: CAWKNRDLNNSPLHF.

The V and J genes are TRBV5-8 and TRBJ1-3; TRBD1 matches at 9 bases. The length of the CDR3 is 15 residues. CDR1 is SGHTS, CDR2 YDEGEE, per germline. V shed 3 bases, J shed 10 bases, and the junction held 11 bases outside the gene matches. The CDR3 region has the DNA TGTGCCAGCAGCTCCAAATCCGGGACAGGGTTGACCATATATTTT. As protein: CASSSKSGTGLTIYF. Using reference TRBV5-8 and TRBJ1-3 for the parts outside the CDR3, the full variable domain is EAGVTQSPTHLIKTRGQQATLRCSPISGHTSVYWYQQALGLGLQFLLWYDEGEERNRGNFPPRFSGRQFPNYSSELNVNALELEDSALYLCASSSKSGTGLTIYFGEGSWLTVV.

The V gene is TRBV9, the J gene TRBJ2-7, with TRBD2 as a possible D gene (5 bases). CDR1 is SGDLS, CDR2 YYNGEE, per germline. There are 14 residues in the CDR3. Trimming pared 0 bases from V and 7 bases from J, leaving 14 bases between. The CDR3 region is CASSVGGGTGEQYF. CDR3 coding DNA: TGTGCCAGCAGCGTAGGGGGTGGTACGGGGGAGCAGTACTTC.

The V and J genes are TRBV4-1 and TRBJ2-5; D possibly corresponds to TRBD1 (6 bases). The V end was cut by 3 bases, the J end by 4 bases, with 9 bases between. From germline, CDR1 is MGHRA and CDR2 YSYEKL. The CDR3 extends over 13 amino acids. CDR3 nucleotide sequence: TGCGCCAGCAGCCAGGAAGGGGGAGAGACCCAGTACTTC. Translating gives CASSQEGGETQYF.

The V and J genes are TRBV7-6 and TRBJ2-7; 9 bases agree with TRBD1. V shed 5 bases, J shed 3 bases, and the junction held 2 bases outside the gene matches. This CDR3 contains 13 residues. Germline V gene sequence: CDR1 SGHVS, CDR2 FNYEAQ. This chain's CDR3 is CASSDRGVYEQYF. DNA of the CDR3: TGTGCCAGCAGCGACAGGGGGGTCTACGAGCAGTACTTC.

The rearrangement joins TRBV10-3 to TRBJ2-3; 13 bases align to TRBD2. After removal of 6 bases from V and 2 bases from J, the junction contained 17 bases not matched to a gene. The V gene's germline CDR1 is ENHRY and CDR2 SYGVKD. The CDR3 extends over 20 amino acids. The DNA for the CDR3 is TGTGCCATCAGCCTCCCGGGGACAGGGACTAGCGGGGCACTCACAGATACGCAGTATTTT. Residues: CAISLPGTGTSGALTDTQYF.